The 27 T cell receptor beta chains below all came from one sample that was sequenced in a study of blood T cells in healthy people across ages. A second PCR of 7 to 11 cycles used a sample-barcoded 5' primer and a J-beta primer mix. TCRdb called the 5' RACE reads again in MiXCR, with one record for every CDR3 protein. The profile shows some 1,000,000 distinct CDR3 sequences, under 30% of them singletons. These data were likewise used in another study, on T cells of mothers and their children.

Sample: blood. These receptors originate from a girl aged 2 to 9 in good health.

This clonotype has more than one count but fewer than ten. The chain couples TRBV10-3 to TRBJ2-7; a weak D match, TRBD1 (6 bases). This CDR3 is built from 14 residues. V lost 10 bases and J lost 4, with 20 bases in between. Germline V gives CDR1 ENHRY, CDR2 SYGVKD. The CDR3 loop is CATTPPGQGYEQYF. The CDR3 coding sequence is TGTGCCACTACTCCCCCGGGACAAGGTTACGAGCAGTACTTC.

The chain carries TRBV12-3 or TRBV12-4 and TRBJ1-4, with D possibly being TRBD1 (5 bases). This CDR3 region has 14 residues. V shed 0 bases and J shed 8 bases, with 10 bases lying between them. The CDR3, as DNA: TGTGCCAGCAGTTTAGCAGGGGTGTACGAAAAACTGTTTTTT. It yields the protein CASSLAGVYEKLFF.

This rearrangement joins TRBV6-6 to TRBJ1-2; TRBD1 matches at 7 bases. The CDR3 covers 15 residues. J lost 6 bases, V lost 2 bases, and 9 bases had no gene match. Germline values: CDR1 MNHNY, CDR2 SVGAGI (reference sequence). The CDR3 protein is CASSYVAGGNHGYTF. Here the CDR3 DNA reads TGTGCCAGCAGTTACGTGGCAGGGGGGAACCATGGCTACACCTTC.

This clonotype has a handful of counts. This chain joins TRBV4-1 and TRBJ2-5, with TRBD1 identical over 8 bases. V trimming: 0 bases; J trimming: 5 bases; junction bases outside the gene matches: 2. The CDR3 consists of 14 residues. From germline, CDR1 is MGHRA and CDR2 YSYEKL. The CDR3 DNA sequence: TGCGCCAGCAGCCAAGAACACAGGGGGGAGACCCAGTACTTC. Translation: CASSQEHRGETQYF.

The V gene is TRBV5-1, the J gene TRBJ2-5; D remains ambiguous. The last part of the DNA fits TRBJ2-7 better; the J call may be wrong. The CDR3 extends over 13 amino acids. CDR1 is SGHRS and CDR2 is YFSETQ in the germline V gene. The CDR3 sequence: CASSLGQNHEQYF. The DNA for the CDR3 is TGCGCCAGCAGCTTGGGACAAAATCACGAGCAGTACTTC.

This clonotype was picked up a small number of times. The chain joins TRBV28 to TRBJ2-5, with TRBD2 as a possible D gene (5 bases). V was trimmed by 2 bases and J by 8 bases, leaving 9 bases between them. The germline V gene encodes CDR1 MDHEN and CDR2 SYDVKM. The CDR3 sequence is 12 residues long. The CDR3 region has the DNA TGTGCCAGCAGTTTAGAACCGGGAACCCAGTACTTC. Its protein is CASSLEPGTQYF. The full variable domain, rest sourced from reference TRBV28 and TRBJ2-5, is DVKVTQSSRYLVKRTGEKVFLECVQDMDHENMFWYRQDPGLGLRLIYFSYDVKMKEKGDIPEGYSVSREKKERFSLILESASTNQTSMYLCASSLEPGTQYFGPGTRLLVL.

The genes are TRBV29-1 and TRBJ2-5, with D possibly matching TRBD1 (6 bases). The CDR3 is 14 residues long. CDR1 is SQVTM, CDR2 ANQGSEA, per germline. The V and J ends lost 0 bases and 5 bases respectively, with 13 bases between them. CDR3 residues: CSVEERQGKETQYF. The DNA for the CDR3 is TGCAGCGTTGAAGAAAGGCAGGGGAAGGAGACCCAGTACTTC.

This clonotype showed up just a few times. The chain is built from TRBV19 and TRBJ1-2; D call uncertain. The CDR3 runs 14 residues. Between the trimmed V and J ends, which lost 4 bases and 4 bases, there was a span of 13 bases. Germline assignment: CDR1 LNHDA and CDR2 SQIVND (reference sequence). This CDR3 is CASSTSVGPYGYTF. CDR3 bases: TGTGCCAGTAGTACTAGCGTTGGACCCTATGGCTACACCTTC.

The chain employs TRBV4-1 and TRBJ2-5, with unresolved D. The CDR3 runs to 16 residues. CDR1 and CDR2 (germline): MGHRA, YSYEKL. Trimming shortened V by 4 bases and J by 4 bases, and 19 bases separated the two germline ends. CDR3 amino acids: CASSRTADGRVETQYF. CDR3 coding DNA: TGCGCCAGCAGCCGAACGGCGGACGGAAGGGTAGAGACCCAGTACTTC.

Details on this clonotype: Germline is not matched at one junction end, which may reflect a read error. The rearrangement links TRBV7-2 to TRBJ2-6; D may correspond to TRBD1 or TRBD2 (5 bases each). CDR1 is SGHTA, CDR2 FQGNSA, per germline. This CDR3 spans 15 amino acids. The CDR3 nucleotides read TGTGCCGGCAGGGCGGGCGACTCTGGGGCCAACGTCCTGACTTTC. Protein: CAGRAGDSGANVLTF.

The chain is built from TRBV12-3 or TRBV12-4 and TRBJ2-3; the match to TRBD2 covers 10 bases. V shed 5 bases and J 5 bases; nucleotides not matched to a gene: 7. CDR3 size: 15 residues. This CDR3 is CASSLSGGAKDTQYF. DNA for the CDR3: TGTGCCAGCAGTCTCAGCGGGGGGGCCAAAGATACGCAGTATTTT.

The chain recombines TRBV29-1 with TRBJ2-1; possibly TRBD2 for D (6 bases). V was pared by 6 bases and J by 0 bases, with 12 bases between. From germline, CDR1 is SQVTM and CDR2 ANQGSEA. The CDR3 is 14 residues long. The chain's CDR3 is CSVDRGSSYNEQFF. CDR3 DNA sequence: TGCAGCGTGGACCGGGGGAGCTCCTACAATGAGCAGTTCTTC.

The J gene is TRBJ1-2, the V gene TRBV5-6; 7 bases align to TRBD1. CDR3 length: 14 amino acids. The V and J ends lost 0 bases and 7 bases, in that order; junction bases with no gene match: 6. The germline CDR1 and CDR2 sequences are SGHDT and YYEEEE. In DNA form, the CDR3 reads TGTGCCAGCAGCTTGGAGGGGGCGGTTTTTGGCTACACCTTC. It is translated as CASSLEGAVFGYTF.

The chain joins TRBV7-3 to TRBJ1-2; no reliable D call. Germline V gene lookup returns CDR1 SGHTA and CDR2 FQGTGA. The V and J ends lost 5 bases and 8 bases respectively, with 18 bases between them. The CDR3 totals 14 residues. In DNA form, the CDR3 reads TGTGCCAGCAGCCCGGGCGTCGGGTTTGGCGGCTACACCTTC. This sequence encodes CASSPGVGFGGYTF.

The CDR3 DNA is TGCAGCGTTGAAGAGTTGAGCAAGGAGACCCAGTACTTC. Its translation is CSVEELSKETQYF. The chain combines TRBV29-1 with TRBJ2-5; D gene ambiguous. The CDR3 is 13 residues long. Germline V gives CDR1 SQVTM, CDR2 ANQGSEA. Trimming pared 0 bases from V and 5 bases from J, leaving 10 bases between.

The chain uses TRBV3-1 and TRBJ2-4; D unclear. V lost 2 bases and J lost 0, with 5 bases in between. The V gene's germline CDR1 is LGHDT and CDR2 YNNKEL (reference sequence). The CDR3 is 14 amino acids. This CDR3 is CASSQSKAKNIQYF. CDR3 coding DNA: TGTGCCAGCAGCCAAAGTAAAGCCAAAAACATTCAGTACTTC.

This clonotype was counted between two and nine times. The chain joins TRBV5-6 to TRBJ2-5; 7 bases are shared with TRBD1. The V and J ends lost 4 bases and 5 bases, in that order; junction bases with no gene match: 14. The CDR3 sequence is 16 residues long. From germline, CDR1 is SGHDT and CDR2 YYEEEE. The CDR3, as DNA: TGTGCCAGCAGCGGGGGACCCAGGGGGTTAGGGGAGACCCAGTACTTC. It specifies CASSGGPRGLGETQYF.

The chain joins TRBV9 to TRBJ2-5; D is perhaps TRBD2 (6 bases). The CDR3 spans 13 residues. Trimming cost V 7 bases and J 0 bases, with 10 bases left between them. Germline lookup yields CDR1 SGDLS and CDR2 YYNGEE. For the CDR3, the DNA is TGTGCCAGCTCAGGAGGGGACCAAGAGACCCAGTACTTC. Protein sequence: CASSGGDQETQYF.

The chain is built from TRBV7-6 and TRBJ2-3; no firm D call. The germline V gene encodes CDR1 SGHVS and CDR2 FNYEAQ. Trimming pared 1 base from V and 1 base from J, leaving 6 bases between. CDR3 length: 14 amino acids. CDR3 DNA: TGTGCCAGCAGCTTAGAGCGACGCACAGATACGCAGTATTTT. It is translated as CASSLERRTDTQYF.

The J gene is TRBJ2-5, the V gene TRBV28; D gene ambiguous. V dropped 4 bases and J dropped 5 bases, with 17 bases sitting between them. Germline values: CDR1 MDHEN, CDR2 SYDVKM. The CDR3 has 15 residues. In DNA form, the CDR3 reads TGTGCCAGCAGTTCCTCCTCCCGGAGTTTGGAGACCCAGTACTTC. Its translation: CASSSSSRSLETQYF.

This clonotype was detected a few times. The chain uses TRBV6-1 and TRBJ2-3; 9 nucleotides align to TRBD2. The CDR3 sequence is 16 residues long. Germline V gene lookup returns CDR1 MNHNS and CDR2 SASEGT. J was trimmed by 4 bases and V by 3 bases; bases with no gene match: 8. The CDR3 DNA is TGTGCCAGCAGTGACGTTAGCGGGAGAAGGTCAGATACGCAGTATTTT. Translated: CASSDVSGRRSDTQYF.

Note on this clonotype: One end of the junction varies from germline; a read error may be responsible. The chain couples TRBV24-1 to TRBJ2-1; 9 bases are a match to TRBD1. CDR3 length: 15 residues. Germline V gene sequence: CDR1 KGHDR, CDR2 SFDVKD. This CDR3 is CATSDSGQGMNGQFF. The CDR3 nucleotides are TGTGCCACCAGTGACTCGGGACAGGGTATGAATGGGCAGTTCTTC.

The CDR3 DNA sequence: TGTGCCAGCAGCGCGGGCCTGAGGAACATTCAGTACTTC. Translating gives CASSAGLRNIQYF. The chain uses TRBV11-2 and TRBJ2-4; possible D gene TRBD2, 5 bases. This CDR3 contains 13 residues. CDR1 is SGHAT, CDR2 FQNNGV, per germline. Trimming shortened V by 5 bases and J by 7 bases, and 12 bases separated the two germline ends.

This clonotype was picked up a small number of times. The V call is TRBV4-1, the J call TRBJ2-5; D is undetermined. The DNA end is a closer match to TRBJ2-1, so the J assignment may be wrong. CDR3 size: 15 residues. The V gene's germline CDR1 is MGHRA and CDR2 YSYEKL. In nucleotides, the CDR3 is TGCGCCAGCAGCCAAGAAGGTTGGGCGCGGAGTGAGCAGTTCTTC. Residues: CASSQEGWARSEQFF.

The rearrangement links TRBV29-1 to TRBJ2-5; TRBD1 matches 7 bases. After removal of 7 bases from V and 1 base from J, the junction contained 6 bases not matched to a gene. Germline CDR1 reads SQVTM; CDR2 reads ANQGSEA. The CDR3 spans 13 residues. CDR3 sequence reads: CSAKAGGQETQYF. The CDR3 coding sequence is TGCAGCGCCAAGGCAGGGGGCCAAGAGACCCAGTACTTC.

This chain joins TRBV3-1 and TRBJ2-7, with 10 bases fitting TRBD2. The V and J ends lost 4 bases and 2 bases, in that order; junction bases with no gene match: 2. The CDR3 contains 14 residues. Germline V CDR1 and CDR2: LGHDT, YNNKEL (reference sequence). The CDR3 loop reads CASSRGLAAYEQYF. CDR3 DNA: TGTGCCAGCAGCCGTGGACTAGCGGCCTACGAGCAGTACTTC.

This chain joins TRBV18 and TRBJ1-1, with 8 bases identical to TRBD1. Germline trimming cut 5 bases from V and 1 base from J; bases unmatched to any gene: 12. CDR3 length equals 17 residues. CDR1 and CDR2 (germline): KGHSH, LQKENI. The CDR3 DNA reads TGTGCCAGCTCATCAGGACAGGGTTTATTGGAGAACACTGAAGCTTTCTTT. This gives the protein CASSSGQGLLENTEAFF.